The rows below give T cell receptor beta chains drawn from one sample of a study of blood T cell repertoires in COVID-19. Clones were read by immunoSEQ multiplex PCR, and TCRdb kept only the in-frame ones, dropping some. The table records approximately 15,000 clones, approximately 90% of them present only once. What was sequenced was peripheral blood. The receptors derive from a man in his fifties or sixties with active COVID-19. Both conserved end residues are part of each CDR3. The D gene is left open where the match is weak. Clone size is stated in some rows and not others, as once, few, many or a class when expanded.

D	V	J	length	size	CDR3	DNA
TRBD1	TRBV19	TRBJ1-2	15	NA	CASSSLGGAYYGYTF	TGTGCCAGTAGCTCCCTAGGGGGCGCATACTATGGCTACACCTTC
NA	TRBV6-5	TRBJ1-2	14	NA	CASRAGRGRVGYTF	TGTGCCAGCAGAGCCGGGAGAGGAAGGGTAGGCTACACCTTC
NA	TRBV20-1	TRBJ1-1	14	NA	CSASKGRVNTEAFF	TGCAGTGCTAGTAAGGGCAGGGTGAACACTGAAGCTTTCTTT
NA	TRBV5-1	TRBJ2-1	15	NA	CASSPGYTSYNEQFF	TGCGCCAGCAGCCCAGGGTACACCTCCTACAATGAGCAGTTCTTC
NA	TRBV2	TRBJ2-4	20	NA	CASSYRGTGPGGALKNIQYF	TGTGCCAGCAGTTATCGCGGGACAGGGCCCGGGGGGGCCCTAAAAAACATTCAGTACTTC
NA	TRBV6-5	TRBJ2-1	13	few	CASSRDSTNEQFF	TGTGCCAGCAGCCGTGACTCGACCAATGAGCAGTTCTTC
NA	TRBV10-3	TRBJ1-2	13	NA	CAISGLGGYGYTF	TGTGCCATCAGCGGGCTCGGGGGCTATGGCTACACCTTC
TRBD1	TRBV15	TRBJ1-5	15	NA	CATSRGQYSNQPQHF	TGTGCCACCAGCAGGGGACAGTATAGCAATCAGCCCCAGCATTTT
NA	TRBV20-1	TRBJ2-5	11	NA	CRPGNQETQYF	TGTCGACCGGGGAATCAAGAGACCCAGTACTTC
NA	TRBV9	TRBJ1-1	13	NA	CASSVDGIRGIFF	TGTGCCAGCAGCGTAGATGGAATACGGGGGATTTTCTTT
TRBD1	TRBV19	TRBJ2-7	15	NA	CASSISGTGMYEQYF	TGTGCCAGTAGTATATCTGGGACAGGGATGTACGAGCAGTACTTC
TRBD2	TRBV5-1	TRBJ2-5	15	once	CASSNLAGAQETQYF	TGCGCCAGCAGTAACCTAGCGGGGGCTCAAGAGACCCAGTACTTC
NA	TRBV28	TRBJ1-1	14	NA	CASSTGGPRAEAFF	TGTGCCAGCAGTACGGGGGGCCCGCGGGCTGAAGCTTTCTTT
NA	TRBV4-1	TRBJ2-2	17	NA	CASSHPVGGPNTGELFF	TGCGCCAGCAGCCATCCGGTCGGGGGGCCGAACACCGGGGAGCTGTTTTTT
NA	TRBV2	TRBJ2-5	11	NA	CASRAGTPEYF	TGTGCCAGCAGGGCCGGGACTCCTGAGTACTTC
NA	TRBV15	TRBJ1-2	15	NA	CATSRAPTDSNGYTF	TGTGCCACCAGCAGGGCCCCGACAGATTCGAATGGCTACACCTTC
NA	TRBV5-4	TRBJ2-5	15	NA	CASSLLLRGGETQYF	TGTGCCAGCAGCCTCTTACTTCGGGGAGGAGAGACCCAGTACTTC
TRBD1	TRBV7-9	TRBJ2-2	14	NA	CASDRGLDTGELFF	TGTGCCAGCGACAGGGGATTGGACACCGGGGAGCTGTTTTTT
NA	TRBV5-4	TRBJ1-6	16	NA	CATTLPGGVGNSPLHF	TGTGCGACGACCTTACCGGGGGGGGTGGGTAATTCACCCCTCCACTTT
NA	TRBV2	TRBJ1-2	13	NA	CASSVSGDYGYTF	TGTGCCAGCAGTGTATCCGGGGACTATGGCTACACCTTC
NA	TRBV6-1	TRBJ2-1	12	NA	CASSDLYNEQFF	TGTGCCAGCAGTGACCTCTACAATGAGCAGTTCTTC
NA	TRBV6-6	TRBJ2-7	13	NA	CASNDFGRGVQYF	TGTGCCAGCAATGACTTTGGGCGCGGGGTCCAGTACTTC
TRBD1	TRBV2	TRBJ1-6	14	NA	CASRGQGDNSPLHF	TGTGCCAGCAGGGGACAGGGGGATAATTCACCCCTCCACTTT
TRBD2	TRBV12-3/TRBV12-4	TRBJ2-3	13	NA	CASGGGSGDTQYF	TGTGCCAGCGGGGGGGGGTCGGGAGATACGCAGTATTTT
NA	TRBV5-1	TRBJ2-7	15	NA	CASSLGAGLSYEQYF	TGCGCCAGCAGCTTGGGTGCTGGACTGAGCTACGAGCAGTACTTC
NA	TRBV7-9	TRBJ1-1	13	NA	CASSAQVVSEAFF	TGTGCCAGCAGCGCACAGGTAGTCTCTGAAGCTTTCTTT
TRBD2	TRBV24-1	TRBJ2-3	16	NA	CATSASTSGGADTQYF	TGTGCCACCAGTGCCTCCACTAGCGGGGGGGCCGATACGCAGTATTTT
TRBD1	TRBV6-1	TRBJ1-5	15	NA	CASSEQGQGAQPQHF	TGTGCCAGCAGTGAACAAGGACAGGGGGCGCAGCCCCAGCATTTT
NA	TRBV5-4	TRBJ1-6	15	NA	CASSLDRQGRVPLHF	TGTGCCAGCAGCTTGGATAGGCAGGGGAGAGTACCCCTCCACTTT
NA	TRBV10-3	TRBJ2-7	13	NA	CAISESPDREQYF	TGTGCCATCAGTGAGTCCCCGGACAGAGAGCAGTACTTC
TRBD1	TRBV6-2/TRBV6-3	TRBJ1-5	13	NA	CASSRQGVEPQHF	TGTGCCAGCAGTAGACAGGGAGTTGAGCCCCAGCATTTT
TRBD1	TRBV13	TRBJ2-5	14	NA	CASSARQGRETQYF	TGTGCCAGCAGCGCCAGACAGGGACGAGAGACCCAGTACTTC
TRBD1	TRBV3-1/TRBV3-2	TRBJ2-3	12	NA	CASSQRPGQESF	TGTGCCAGCAGCCAAAGGCCGGGACAGGAGTCTTTT
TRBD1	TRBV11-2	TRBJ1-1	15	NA	CASSTLGQGAGEAFF	TGTGCCAGCAGCACCCTGGGACAGGGGGCTGGTGAAGCTTTCTTT
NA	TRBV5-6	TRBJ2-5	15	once	CASSPLLGRQETQYF	TGTGCCAGCAGCCCCCTCCTCGGGAGACAAGAGACCCAGTACTTC
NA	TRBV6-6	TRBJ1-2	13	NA	CASSYWQVYGYTF	TGTGCCAGCAGTTACTGGCAGGTCTATGGCTACACCTTC
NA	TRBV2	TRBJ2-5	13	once	CASSEAGRETQYF	TGTGCCAGCAGTGAAGCAGGGAGAGAGACCCAGTACTTC
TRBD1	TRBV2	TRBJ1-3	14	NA	CASRGYRGGNTIYF	TGTGCCAGCAGGGGGTACAGGGGTGGAAACACCATATATTTT
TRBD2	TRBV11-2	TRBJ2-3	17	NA	CASSFIRGLDNTDTQYF	TGTGCCAGCAGCTTTATAAGGGGACTAGATAACACAGATACGCAGTATTTT
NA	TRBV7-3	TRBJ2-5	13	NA	CASSLSPGETQYF	TGTGCCAGCAGCTTATCCCCGGGGGAGACCCAGTACTTC
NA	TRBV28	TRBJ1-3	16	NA	CASSLWRESSGNTIYF	TGTGCCAGCAGTTTATGGAGGGAGAGCTCTGGAAACACCATATATTTT
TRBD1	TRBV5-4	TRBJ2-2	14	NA	CASSYGQGRGELFF	TGTGCCAGCAGCTACGGACAGGGAAGAGGGGAGCTGTTTTTT
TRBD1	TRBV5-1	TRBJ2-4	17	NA	CASSLPRDRATKNIQYF	TGCGCCAGCAGCTTACCCCGGGACAGGGCAACCAAAAACATTCAGTACTTC
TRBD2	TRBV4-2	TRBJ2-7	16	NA	CASSQDGPGTSREQYF	TGTGCCAGCAGCCAAGATGGTCCCGGGACTAGCCGCGAGCAGTACTTC